This T cell receptor beta chain was identified during a study of cytomegalovirus exposure and HLA in healthy donors. Overall study findings and caveats: As a later analysis revealed, the rate of TCR association differed by HLA locus, with DRB1 most and HLA-C fewest. Of the V segments, some could not be distinguished, including TRBV6-2 and TRBV6-3, and were excluded. As a later analysis revealed, most CMV-associated TCR beta chains appeared HLA-restricted.

Comments on this clone: Its target is unknown.

Germline values: CDR1 SGHRS, CDR2 YFSETQ. This CDR3 spans 15 amino acids. V lost 0 bases, J lost 6 bases, and 3 bases stayed unmatched. It was with 60 Vbeta and 13 Jbeta primers that the PCR ran. Authors' processing steps: As a later analysis found, there were 70 million to 90 million unique TCR beta chains, of which roughly 11 million were shared. TCRdb's copy holds only in-frame clones and misses some; the assay was immunoSEQ multiplex PCR. The V and J calls and clone size are taken from that table; D and trimming were inferred from the DNA. The table shows 120,000 to 150,000 clones, with about two thirds occurring only once.

The sample was PBMCs. The chain is built from TRBV5-1 and TRBJ2-5; 12 bases fit TRBD1. This TCR was sampled from a man in his sixties in good health and CMV-seronegative. The CDR3 DNA reads as TGCGCCAGCAGCTTGGTAGGGACAGGGGGCAAGACCCAGTACTTC. Translated: CASSLVGTGGKTQYF.